These 10 T cell receptor beta chains were sequenced from one sample in a study of long-term antiretroviral therapy in people with HIV. This was the immunoSEQ v3.0 assay at survey level. Using immunoSEQ multiplex PCR, the repertoire was profiled, and TCRdb retains in-frame clones only, with some absent. The data show approximately 21,000 clones, 90% seen once. The sample was unsorted PBMCs, taken approximately 4.5 years before starting antiretroviral therapy. The receptors here all came from a woman aged 25 to 39 with HIV.

The chain links TRBV25-1 to TRBJ2-3; maybe TRBD1 (5 bases). Trimming stripped 3 bases from V and 5 bases from J, with 12 bases between. Germline V gene data show CDR1 as MGHDK and CDR2 as SYGVNS. The length of the CDR3 is 14 residues. The CDR3 DNA follows: TGTGCCAGCAGTGAGCGGCCGACAGTAGATACGCAGTATTTT. Translation gives CASSERPTVDTQYF.

This clone was found a few times. V gene TRBV6-1 combines with J gene TRBJ1-3; the D is unclear. This CDR3 comprises 12 residues. Germline CDR1 and CDR2: MNHNS and SASEGT. Between the trimmed V and J ends, which lost 7 bases and 4 bases, there was a span of 8 bases. As DNA, the CDR3 is TGTGCCAGCACGTCTACAGGAAACACCATATATTTT. It is translated as CASTSTGNTIYF.

The rearrangement uses TRBV18 and TRBJ2-7; 9 nucleotides agree with TRBD1. This CDR3 region has 15 residues. J was trimmed by 3 bases and V by 4 bases; bases with no gene match: 7. Per germline, CDR1 KGHSH and CDR2 LQKENI. CDR3 nucleotides: TGTGCCAGCTCACAGTCGGGACAGGGACTCTACGAGCAGTACTTC. As protein: CASSQSGQGLYEQYF.

The chain employs TRBV7-3 and TRBJ1-1; TRBD1 agrees at 7 bases. Losses at the gene ends were 5 bases for V and 1 base for J; bases not matched to a gene: 1. Germline V lookup: CDR1 SGHTA, CDR2 FQGTGA. The CDR3 has 13 residues. For the CDR3, the DNA is TGTGCCAGCAGCCAGGGGGGGAACACTGAAGCTTTCTTT. It codes for CASSQGGNTEAFF.

This clone was picked up a small number of times. This sequence joins TRBV14 and TRBJ2-3; the D call may be TRBD1 or TRBD2 (6 bases each). With 1 base removed from V and 4 bases from J, the gap between germline ends came to 15 bases. The CDR3 is 16 amino acids. Looked up from germline, CDR1 is SGHDN and CDR2 is FVKESK. In DNA form, the CDR3 reads TGTGCCAGCAGCCAAGTTTTCGGGGGCGCGGCAGATACGCAGTATTTT. Its protein is CASSQVFGGAADTQYF.

V is TRBV7-9 and J is TRBJ2-2; 12 bases line up with TRBD2. Germline-derived CDR1 and CDR2 are SEHNR and FQNEAQ (reference sequence). This CDR3 region has 16 residues. V dropped 4 bases and J dropped 5; count of bases not matched to a gene: 5. The CDR3 DNA is TGTGCCAGCAGCTCCTGGACTAGCGGGGTTACCGGGGAGCTGTTTTTT. Its protein is CASSSWTSGVTGELFF.

V usage is TRBV4-3 and J usage is TRBJ2-2; no clear D. The V end lost 4 bases, the J end lost 4 bases, and 7 bases lay between the germline ends. CDR3 size: 13 residues. The V gene's germline CDR1 is LGHNA and CDR2 YSLEER. The CDR3 loop is CASSPHGTGELFF. The CDR3 coding sequence is TGCGCCAGCAGCCCACATGGCACCGGGGAGCTGTTTTTT.

The CDR3 DNA reads TGCGCCAGCAGCTTGGAGCAGGGATATGGCTACACCTTC. Translation gives CASSLEQGYGYTF. This chain links TRBV5-1 with TRBJ1-2, with D possibly TRBD1 on 5 matching bases. The CDR3 consists of 13 residues. V lost 0 bases, J lost 5 bases, and 8 bases lay in between. The germline V gene encodes CDR1 SGHRS and CDR2 YFSETQ.

This clone appeared a single time. V and J are TRBV5-1 and TRBJ1-2, with no clear D. V was shortened by 2 bases and J by 8 bases, with 13 bases between the two germline ends. Looked up from germline, CDR1 is SGHRS and CDR2 is YFSETQ. The CDR3 extends over 13 amino acids. CDR3 DNA sequence: TGCGCCAGCAGCTTAACTCTCCGGGCGGGCTACACCTTC. Protein sequence: CASSLTLRAGYTF.

The chain combines TRBV2 with TRBJ1-5; the D is unclear. Germline V gene data show CDR1 as SNHLY and CDR2 as FYNNEI. Trimming removed 2 bases at V and 1 base at J, with 6 bases between. CDR3 length equals 14 residues. CDR3 loop: CASSERESNQPQHF. The CDR3 nucleotides read TGTGCCAGCAGTGAAAGGGAAAGCAATCAGCCCCAGCATTTT.